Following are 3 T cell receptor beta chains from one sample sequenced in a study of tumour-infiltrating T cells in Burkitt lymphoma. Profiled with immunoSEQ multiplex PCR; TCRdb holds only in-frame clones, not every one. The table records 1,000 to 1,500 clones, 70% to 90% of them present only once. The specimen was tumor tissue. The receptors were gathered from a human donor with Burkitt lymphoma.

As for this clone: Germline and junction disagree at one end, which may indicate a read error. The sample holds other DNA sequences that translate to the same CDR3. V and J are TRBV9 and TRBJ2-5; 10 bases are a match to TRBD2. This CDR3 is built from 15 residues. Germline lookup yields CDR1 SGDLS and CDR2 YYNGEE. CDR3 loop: CASSGGLAPQETQYF. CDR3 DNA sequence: TGTGCCAGTAGCGGGGGACTAGCGCCTCAAGAGACCCAGTACTTC.

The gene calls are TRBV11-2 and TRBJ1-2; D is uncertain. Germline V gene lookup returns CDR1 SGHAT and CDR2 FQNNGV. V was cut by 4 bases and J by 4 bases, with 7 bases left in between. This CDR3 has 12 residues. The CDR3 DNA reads TGTGCCAGCAGCTCTGGGATCTATGGCTACACCTTC. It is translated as CASSSGIYGYTF.

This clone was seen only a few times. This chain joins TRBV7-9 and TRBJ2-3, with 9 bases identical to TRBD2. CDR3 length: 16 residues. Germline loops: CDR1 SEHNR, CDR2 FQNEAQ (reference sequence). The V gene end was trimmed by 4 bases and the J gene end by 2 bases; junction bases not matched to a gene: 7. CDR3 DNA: TGTGCCAGCAGCTCGCCGATAGCGGGAGACACAGATACGCAGTATTTT. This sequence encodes CASSSPIAGDTDTQYF.